This T cell receptor beta chain was identified in a study of blood T cell repertoires in COVID-19. Study-level background: The study drew acute and convalescent COVID-19 samples from the United States, Italy and Spain. PBMCs, B-cell-depleted T cells, or T cells provided the cDNA or gDNA that made up the material.

The repertoire was sequenced with immunoSEQ multiplex PCR; TCRdb's copy has only in-frame clones and lacks some. The sample consists of more than 200,000 clones, roughly 88% of them appearing once. The CDR3 is made up of 16 amino acids. CDR1 is LNHNV, CDR2 YYDKDF, per germline (reference sequence). V dropped 1 base and J dropped 7; count of bases not matched to a gene: 4. This clonotype originated in a middle-aged woman who had recovered from COVID-19. The sequenced material came from peripheral blood. The chain has TRBV15 and TRBJ1-6; 10 bases align to TRBD1. DNA for the CDR3: TGTGCCACCAGCAGAGGACAGGGGGCGAGAAATTCACCCCTCCACTTT. Residues: CATSRGQGARNSPLHF.